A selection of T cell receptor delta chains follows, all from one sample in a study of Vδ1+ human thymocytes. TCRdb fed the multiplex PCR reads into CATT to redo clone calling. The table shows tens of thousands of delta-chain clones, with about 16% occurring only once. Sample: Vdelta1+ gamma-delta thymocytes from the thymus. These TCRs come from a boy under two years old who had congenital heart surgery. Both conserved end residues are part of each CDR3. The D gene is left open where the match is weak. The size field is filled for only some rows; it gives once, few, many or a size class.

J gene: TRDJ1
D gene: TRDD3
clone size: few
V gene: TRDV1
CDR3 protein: CALGELGALSWGIDSTVTDKLIF
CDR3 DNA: TGTGCTCTTGGGGAACTAGGGGCCCTCTCCTGGGGGATAGATTCAACCGTCACCGATAAACTCATCTTT

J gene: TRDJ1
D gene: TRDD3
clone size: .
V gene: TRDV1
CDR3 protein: CALGERPLLGDFRTDKLIF
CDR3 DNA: TGTGCTCTTGGGGAACGGCCCTTACTGGGGGACTTCCGCACCGATAAACTCATCTTT

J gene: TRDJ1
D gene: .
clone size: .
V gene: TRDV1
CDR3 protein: CALGDRFIFLRGIRNTDKLIF
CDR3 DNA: TGTGCTCTTGGGGACCGATTCATCTTCCTACGGGGGATTCGTAACACCGATAAACTCATCTTT

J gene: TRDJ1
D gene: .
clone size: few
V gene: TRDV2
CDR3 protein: CACDRGRFKVAWYTDKLIF
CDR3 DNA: TGTGCCTGTGATAGGGGTCGCTTTAAAGTGGCTTGGTACACCGATAAACTCATCTTT

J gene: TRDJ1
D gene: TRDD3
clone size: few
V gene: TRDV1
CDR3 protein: CALGELPAFLRTGGLGSELIF
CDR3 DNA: TGTGCTCTTGGGGAACTTCCAGCCTTCCTTCGTACTGGGGGACTTGGGAGTGAACTCATCTTT

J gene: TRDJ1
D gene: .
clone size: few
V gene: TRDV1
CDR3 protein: CALGEPRDPGLYTDKLIF
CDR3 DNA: TGTGCTCTTGGGGAACCTAGGGATCCGGGCCTCTACACCGATAAACTCATCTTT

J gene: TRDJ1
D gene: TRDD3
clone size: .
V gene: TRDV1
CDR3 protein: CALGEGLPKALDWGIRARKLIF
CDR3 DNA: TGTGCTCTTGGGGAAGGCCTTCCTAAGGCCCTTGACTGGGGGATACGCGCTCGGAAGCTTATCTTT

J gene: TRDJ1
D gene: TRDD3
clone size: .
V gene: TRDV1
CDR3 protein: CALGERIPLGDTTELIF
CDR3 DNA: TGTGCTCTTGGGGAAAGGATTCCCCTGGGGGATACGACGGAGCTCATCTTT

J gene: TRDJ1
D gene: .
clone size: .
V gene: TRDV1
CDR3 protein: CALGELPTDKLIF
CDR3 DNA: TGTGCTCTTGGGGAACTCCCAACGGATAAACTCATCTTT

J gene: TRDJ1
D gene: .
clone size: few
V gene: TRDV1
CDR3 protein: CALGGHYYKTLAYTDKLIF
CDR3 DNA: TGTGCTCTTGGGGGACACTACTACAAGACCCTTGCGTACACCGATAAACTCATCTTT

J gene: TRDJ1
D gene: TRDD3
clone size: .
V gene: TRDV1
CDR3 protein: CALGERGLLPWGIPGGTDKLIF
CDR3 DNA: TGTGCTCTTGGGGAAAGGGGCCTTCTCCCCTGGGGGATACCGGGGGGCACCGATAAACTCATCTTT

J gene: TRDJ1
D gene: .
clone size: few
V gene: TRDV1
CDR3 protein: CALGERRVPYWCTDKLIF
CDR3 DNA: TGTGCTCTTGGGGAACGGAGGGTTCCGTACTGGTGCACCGATAAACTCATCTTT

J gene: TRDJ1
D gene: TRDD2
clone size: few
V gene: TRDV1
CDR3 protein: CALGDPSYGPAYADKLIF
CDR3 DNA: TGTGCTCTTGGGGACCCTTCCTACGGACCGGCCTACGCCGATAAACTCATCTTT

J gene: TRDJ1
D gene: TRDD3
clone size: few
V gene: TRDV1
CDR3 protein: CALGDILGFNTDKLIF
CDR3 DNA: TGTGCTCTTGGGGATATACTGGGGTTCAACACCGATAAACTCATCTTT

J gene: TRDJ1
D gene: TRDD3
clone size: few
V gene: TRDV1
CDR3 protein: CALGEFGGNLYTAKLIF
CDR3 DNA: TGTGCTCTTGGGGAATTTGGGGGAAACTTATACACCGCTAAACTCATCTTT

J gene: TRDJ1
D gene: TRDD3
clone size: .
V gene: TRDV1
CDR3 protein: CALGDLGGYQDTDKLIF
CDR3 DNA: TGTGCTCTTGGGGATCTAGGGGGATACCAGGACACCGATAAACTCATCTTT

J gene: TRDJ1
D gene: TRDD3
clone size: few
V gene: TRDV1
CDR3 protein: CALGSPGGGYTDKLIF
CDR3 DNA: TGTGCTCTTGGGTCACCCGGGGGGGGATACACCGATAAACTCATCTTT

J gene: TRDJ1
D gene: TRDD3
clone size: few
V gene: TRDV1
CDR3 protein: CALGANWGISTDKLIF
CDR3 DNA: TGTGCTCTTGGGGCAAACTGGGGGATCTCTACCGATAAACTCATCTTT

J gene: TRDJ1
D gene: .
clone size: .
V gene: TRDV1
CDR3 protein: CALGELPYVGTGVDKLIF
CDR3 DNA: TGTGCTCTTGGGGAACTACCCTATGTGGGAACTGGTGTCGATAAACTCATCTTT

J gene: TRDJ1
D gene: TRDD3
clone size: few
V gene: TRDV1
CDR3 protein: CALERGGVLPVLGTADKLIF
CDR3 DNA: TGTGCTCTTGAGAGGGGGGGCGTCCTGCCCGTACTGGGGACAGCCGATAAACTCATCTTT

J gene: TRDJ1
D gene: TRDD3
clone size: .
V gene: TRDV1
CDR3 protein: CALGELCTGGYSTDKLIF
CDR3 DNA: TGTGCTCTTGGGGAACTCTGTACTGGGGGATACTCCACCGATAAACTCATCTTT

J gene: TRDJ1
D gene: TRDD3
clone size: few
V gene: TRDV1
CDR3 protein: CALGNLPPPYLGDIGDKLIF
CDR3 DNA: TGTGCTCTTGGAAATCTCCCGCCGCCCTACCTGGGGGATATAGGCGATAAACTCATCTTT

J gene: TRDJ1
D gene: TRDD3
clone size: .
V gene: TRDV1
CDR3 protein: CALGDRKSYDLGILADKLIF
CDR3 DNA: TGTGCTCTTGGGGATCGTAAATCCTACGACTTGGGGATACTTGCGGATAAACTCATCTTT

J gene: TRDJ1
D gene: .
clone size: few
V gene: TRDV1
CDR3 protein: CALGELEAAGYSQYTDKLIF
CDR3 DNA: TGTGCTCTTGGGGAACTAGAAGCTGCGGGATATTCACAGTACACCGATAAACTCATCTTT

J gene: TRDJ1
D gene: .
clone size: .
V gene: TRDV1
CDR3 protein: CALGEFSKLDTDKLIF
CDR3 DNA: TGTGCTCTTGGGGAATTCAGTAAATTGGACACCGATAAACTCATCTTT

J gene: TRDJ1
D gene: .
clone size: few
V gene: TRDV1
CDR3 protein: CALGEPPLPLGAPDKLIF
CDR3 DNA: TGTGCTCTTGGGGAACCCCCACTTCCATTGGGGGCCCCCGATAAACTCATCTTT